This T cell receptor beta chain was sequenced during a study of CD8 T cells in Susac syndrome. With random hexamers, reverse transcription was performed on about 0.45 to 1 ug of RNA. Each CDR3 protein gets one entry after TCRdb re-called the immunoSEQ multiplex PCR reads with MiXCR. The sample lists approximately 270,000 distinct CDR3 sequences; 90% to 95% were seen once. Trimming removed 7 bases from V and 0 bases from J; junction bases left unmatched: 5. Germline lookup yields CDR1 LNHNV and CDR2 YYDKDF (reference sequence). This CDR3 has 15 residues. Sequencing was done on a sample of CD4+ T cells from PBMCs. V usage is TRBV15 and J usage is TRBJ2-3; 9 bases line up with TRBD2. The receptor comes from a human donor with multiple sclerosis. DNA of the CDR3: TGTGCCACCATTCACGGGACTAGCAGCACAGATACGCAGTATTTT. Encoded protein: CATIHGTSSTDTQYF.